This T cell receptor beta chain comes out of a study of T cells in Graves' hyperthyroidism and ophthalmopathy. Notes on the study in general: Ophthalmopathy was separated from stable hyperthyroidism by a 13 V-J model.

Amplified TCR beta CDR3 regions derived from RNA transcripts. The HTBI primer set drove a first-round RT-PCR of the TCR CDR3. From the multiplex PCR reads, TCRdb called clonotypes with MiXCR, one entry per CDR3 protein. This sample has fewer than 650,000 distinct CDR3 sequences, with roughly 45% found just once. The CDR3 runs 19 residues. Germline V gene data show CDR1 as KGHDR and CDR2 as SFDVKD. As concerns this clonotype: Its target is not known. Its ends do not fully match the called genes, so a read error is possible.

This chain uses TRBV24-1 with TRBJ1-1, with TRBD1 as a possible D gene (5 bases). Sequencing input: peripheral blood or thyroid tissue (not recorded which). The origin of this receptor is an adult woman with Graves' disease, either hyperthyroidism or ophthalmopathy (not recorded which). The CDR3 reads CATSDPVGGRGAMNTEAFF. As DNA, the CDR3 is TGTGCCACCAGTGACCCAGTTGGGGGACGGGGCGCCATGAACACTGAAGCTTTCTTC.